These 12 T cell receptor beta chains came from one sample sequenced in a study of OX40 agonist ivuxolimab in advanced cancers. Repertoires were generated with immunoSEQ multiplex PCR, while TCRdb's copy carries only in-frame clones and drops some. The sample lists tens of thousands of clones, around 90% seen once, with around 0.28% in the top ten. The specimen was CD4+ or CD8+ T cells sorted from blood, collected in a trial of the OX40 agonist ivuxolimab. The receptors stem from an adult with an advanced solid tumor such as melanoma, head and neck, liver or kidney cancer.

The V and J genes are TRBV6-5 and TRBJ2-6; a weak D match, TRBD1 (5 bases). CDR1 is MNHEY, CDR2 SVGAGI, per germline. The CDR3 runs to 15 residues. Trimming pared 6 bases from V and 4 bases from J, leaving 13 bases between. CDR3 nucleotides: TGTGCCAGCAGAATCCAGGGATCCGGGGCCAACGTCCTGACTTTC. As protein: CASRIQGSGANVLTF.

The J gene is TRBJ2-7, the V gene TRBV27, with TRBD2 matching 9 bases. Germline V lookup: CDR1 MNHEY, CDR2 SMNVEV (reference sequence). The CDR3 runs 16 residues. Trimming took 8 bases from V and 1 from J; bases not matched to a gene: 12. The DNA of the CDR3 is TGTGCCAGCCGCGGACTAGCGCTCCAGGGATCCTACGAGCAGTACTTC. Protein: CASRGLALQGSYEQYF.

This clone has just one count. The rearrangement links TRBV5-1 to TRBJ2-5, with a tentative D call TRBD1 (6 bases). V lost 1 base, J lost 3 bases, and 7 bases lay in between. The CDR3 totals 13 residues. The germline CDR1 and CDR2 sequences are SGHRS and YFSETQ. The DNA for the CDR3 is TGCGCCAGCAGCTTGACAGGGAAAGAGACCCAGTACTTC. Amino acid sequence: CASSLTGKETQYF.

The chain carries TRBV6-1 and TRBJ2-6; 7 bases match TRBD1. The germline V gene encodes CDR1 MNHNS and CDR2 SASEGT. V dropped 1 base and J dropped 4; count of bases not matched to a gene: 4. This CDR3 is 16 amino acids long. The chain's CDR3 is CASSEGQGSGANVLTF. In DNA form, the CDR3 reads TGTGCCAGCAGTGAAGGACAGGGTTCCGGGGCCAACGTCCTGACTTTC.

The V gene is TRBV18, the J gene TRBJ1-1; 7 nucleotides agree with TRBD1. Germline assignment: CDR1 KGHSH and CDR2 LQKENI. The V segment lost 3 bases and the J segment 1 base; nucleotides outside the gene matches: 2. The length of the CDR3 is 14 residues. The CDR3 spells CASSPTGSNTEAFF. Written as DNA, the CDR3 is TGTGCCAGCTCACCGACAGGGTCGAACACTGAAGCTTTCTTT.

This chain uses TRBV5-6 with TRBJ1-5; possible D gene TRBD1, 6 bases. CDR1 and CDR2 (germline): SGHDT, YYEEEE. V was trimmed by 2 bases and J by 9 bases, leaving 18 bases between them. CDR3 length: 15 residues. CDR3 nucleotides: TGTGCCAGCAGCTTCGGGGGGACGGACAGATCGCCCCAGCATTTT. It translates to CASSFGGTDRSPQHF.

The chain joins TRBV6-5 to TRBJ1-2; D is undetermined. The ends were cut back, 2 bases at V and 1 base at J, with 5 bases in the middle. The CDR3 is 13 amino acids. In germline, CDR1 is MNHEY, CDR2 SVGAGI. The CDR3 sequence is CASSYDGNYGYTF. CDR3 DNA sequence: TGTGCCAGCAGTTACGATGGTAACTATGGCTACACCTTC.

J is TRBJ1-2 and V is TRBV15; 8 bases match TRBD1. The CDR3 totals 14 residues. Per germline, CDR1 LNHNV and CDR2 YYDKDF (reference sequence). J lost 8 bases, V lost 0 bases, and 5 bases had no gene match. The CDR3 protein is CATSRDRGRGGYTF. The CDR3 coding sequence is TGTGCCACCAGCAGAGACAGGGGGCGCGGCGGCTACACCTTC.

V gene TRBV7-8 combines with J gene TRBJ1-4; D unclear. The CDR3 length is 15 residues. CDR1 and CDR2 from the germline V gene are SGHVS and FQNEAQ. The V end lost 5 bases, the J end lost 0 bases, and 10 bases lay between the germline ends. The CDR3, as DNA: TGTGCCAGCAGCGTCGACCCAGCAACTAATGAAAAACTGTTTTTT. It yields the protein CASSVDPATNEKLFF.

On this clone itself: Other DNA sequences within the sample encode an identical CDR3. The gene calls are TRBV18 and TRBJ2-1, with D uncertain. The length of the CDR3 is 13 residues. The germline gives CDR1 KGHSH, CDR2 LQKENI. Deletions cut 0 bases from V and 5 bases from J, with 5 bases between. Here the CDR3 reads CASSPPSNNEQFF. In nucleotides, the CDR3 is TGTGCCAGCTCACCACCGTCGAACAATGAGCAGTTCTTC.

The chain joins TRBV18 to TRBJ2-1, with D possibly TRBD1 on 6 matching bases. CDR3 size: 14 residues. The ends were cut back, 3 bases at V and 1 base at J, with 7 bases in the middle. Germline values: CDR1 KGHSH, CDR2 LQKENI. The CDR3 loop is CASSPGASYNEQFF. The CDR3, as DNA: TGTGCCAGCTCACCGGGGGCGTCCTACAATGAGCAGTTCTTC.

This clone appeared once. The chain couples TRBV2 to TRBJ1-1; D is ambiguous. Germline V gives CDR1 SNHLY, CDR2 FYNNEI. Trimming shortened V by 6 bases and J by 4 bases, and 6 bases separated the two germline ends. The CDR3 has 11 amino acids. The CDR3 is CASRDPTEAFF. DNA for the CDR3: TGTGCCAGCAGGGACCCCACTGAAGCTTTCTTT. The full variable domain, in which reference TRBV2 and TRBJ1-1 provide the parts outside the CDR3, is EPEVTQTPSHQVTQMGQEVILRCVPISNHLYFYWYRQILGQKVEFLVSFYNNEISEKSEIFDDQFSVERPDGSNFTLKIRSTKLEDSAMYFCASRDPTEAFFGQGTRLTVV.